The next 23 T cell receptor beta chains were all read from a single sample in a study of T cells after yellow fever vaccination. One entry per CDR3 protein results from TCRdb running MiXCR on the 5' RACE reads. This table holds a few hundred thousand distinct CDR3 sequences, 3.5% to 4.5% found once. Sequencing was performed on PBMCs, taken 5 days after the yellow fever booster vaccination. The origin of the receptors is a man aged 18 to 29 who received the YFV17D yellow fever vaccine.

CDR3 region: CASSQIDGEQFF. CDR3 nucleotides: TGCGCCAGCAGCCAAATAGATGGGGAGCAGTTCTTC. The chain is built from TRBV4-3 and TRBJ2-1; D gene ambiguous. The germline V and J ends were trimmed by 2 bases and 10 bases, with 9 bases remaining between them. CDR1 and CDR2 (germline): LGHNA, YSLEER. This CDR3 has 12 amino acids.

There are a few counts of this clonotype. V is TRBV12-3 or TRBV12-4 and J is TRBJ1-2; 7 bases line up with TRBD1. V lost 5 bases to trimming and J lost 4 bases; unmatched junction nucleotides: 10. This CDR3 spans 15 amino acids. The CDR3 DNA follows: TGTGCCAGCAGTGGAAGAGGACAGGCCAGCTATGGCTACACCTTC. It specifies CASSGRGQASYGYTF.

This clonotype was counted a few times. V and J are TRBV4-2 and TRBJ1-2, with 8 nucleotides matching TRBD1. Germline lookup yields CDR1 LGHNA and CDR2 YNFKEQ. The CDR3 totals 16 residues. J gave up 3 bases and V 2 bases, and 8 bases lay outside the gene matches. As DNA, the CDR3 is TGTGCCAGCAGCCAAACGCCGACAGGGGACGACTATGGCTACACCTTC. Translated, it gives CASSQTPTGDDYGYTF.

This chain links TRBV29-1 with TRBJ2-3, with D uncertain. The V gene lost 3 bases and the J gene lost 0 bases, with 7 bases spanning the gap. Germline assignment: CDR1 SQVTM and CDR2 ANQGSEA. CDR3 length: 13 amino acids. CDR3 sequence (DNA): TGCAGCGTTGAGATTACTAGCACAGATACGCAGTATTTT. Its protein product is CSVEITSTDTQYF.

This clonotype turned up a few times. This chain links TRBV5-6 with TRBJ2-7; TRBD1 or TRBD2 may be the D gene (6 bases each). Germline loops: CDR1 SGHDT, CDR2 YYEEEE. The CDR3 runs to 14 residues. The ends were cut back, 5 bases at V and 0 bases at J, with 12 bases in the middle. CDR3 loop: CASRMRGASYEQYV. CDR3 nucleotide sequence: TGTGCCAGCAGGATGAGGGGGGCCTCCTACGAGCAGTACGTC.

This clonotype was picked up a small number of times. The limits of the CDR3 on the DNA are not certain, so only TCRdb's listed CDR3 is given. The chain is built from TRBV18 and TRBJ2-1; TRBD2, the table's D call, was not compared with the DNA. Germline-derived CDR1 and CDR2 are KGHSH and LQKENI. Termini included, the CDR3 measures 15 amino acids. The CDR3 loop is CASSPNVGPDNEQFF.

This clonotype was observed a few times. The chain couples TRBV12-3 or TRBV12-4 to TRBJ1-5; TRBD1 might be the D (6 bases). The V and J ends lost 7 bases and 7 bases respectively, with 11 bases between them. This CDR3 contains 12 residues. For the CDR3, the DNA is TGTGCCAGCACCCAGGGGTACCAGCCCCAGCATTTT. Encoded protein: CASTQGYQPQHF.

The CDR3 region is CASSLFGLSGNTIYF. The CDR3 coding sequence is TGTGCCAGCAGCTTGTTCGGCCTCTCTGGAAACACCATATATTTT. The chain carries TRBV5-6 and TRBJ1-3; D not certain. The CDR3 sequence is 15 residues long. Trimming shortened V by 1 base and J by 0 bases, and 8 bases separated the two germline ends. CDR1 SGHDT and CDR2 YYEEEE come from the germline V gene.

This clonotype occurred a few times. This sequence joins TRBV12-3 or TRBV12-4 and TRBJ2-7, with no clear D. Trimming removed 7 bases at V and 6 bases at J, with 16 bases between. The CDR3 length is 13 residues. CDR3: CASTFVVLGEQYF. The CDR3 bases are TGTGCCAGCACCTTCGTGGTGTTGGGCGAGCAGTACTTC.

CDR3: CASSYSGTGSYGYTF. The CDR3 DNA reads as TGTGCCAGCAGTTACTCCGGGACAGGTAGCTATGGCTACACCTTC. The rearrangement links TRBV6-5 to TRBJ1-2, with 8 positions matching TRBD1. Germline V lookup: CDR1 MNHEY, CDR2 SVGAGI. There are 15 residues in the CDR3. The V segment lost 0 bases and the J segment 4 bases; nucleotides outside the gene matches: 4.

This clonotype showed up just a few times. This chain joins TRBV20-1 and TRBJ2-1; D unresolved. Trimming stripped 0 bases from V and 3 bases from J, with 15 bases between. The CDR3 contains 16 residues. Germline V CDR1 and CDR2: DFQATT, SNEGSKA (reference sequence). CDR3 loop: CSARDLATRIYNEQFF. In DNA form, the CDR3 reads TGCAGTGCTAGAGATCTGGCCACGCGGATCTACAATGAGCAGTTCTTC.

This clonotype has only a few counts. The chain is built from TRBV7-9 and TRBJ2-7; TRBD1 might be the D (6 bases). The germline CDR1 and CDR2 sequences are SEHNR and FQNEAQ (reference sequence). V lost 3 bases to trimming and J lost 9 bases, with 18 bases between them. The CDR3 is 14 residues long. The CDR3 reads CASSFGQIETVQYV. The CDR3, as DNA: TGTGCCAGCAGCTTCGGACAGATCGAAACAGTGCAGTACGTC.

This clonotype was detected many times. This sequence joins TRBV5-6 and TRBJ2-5; D perhaps matches TRBD1 (5 bases). Deletions cut 0 bases from V and 4 bases from J, with 16 bases between. The CDR3 is 16 residues long. Germline values: CDR1 SGHDT, CDR2 YYEEEE. CDR3: CASSLVAGSRGETQYF. DNA for the CDR3: TGTGCCAGCAGCTTGGTTGCAGGGTCAAGGGGAGAGACCCAGTACTTC.

This clonotype occurred many times. The rearrangement joins TRBV7-9 to TRBJ1-1; no firm D call. V lost 4 bases to trimming and J lost 6 bases, with 9 bases between them. Germline values: CDR1 SEHNR, CDR2 FQNEAQ (reference sequence). The CDR3 spans 12 residues. The CDR3 DNA is TGTGCCAGCAGCTCCAATGGAGCTGAAGCTTTCTTT. It encodes CASSSNGAEAFF.

The table lists this clonotype with many counts. V is TRBV4-2 and J is TRBJ2-5; D assignment may be TRBD1 or TRBD2 (5 bases each). V lost 2 bases, J lost 1 base, and 11 bases lay in between. Germline values: CDR1 LGHNA, CDR2 YNFKEQ. This CDR3 is 15 amino acids long. In DNA form, the CDR3 reads TGTGCCAGCAGCCAAACCGGGGCAATCCAAGAGACCCAGTACTTC. Amino acids: CASSQTGAIQETQYF.

This clonotype was observed a few times. V is TRBV20-1 and J is TRBJ1-1; the D gene is possibly TRBD1 (6 bases). The V and J ends lost 6 bases and 6 bases respectively, with 20 bases between them. The germline gives CDR1 DFQATT, CDR2 SNEGSKA (reference sequence). The CDR3 loop spans 14 amino acids. CDR3 region: CSAQGQRRGAEAFF. CDR3 nucleotides: TGCAGTGCCCAAGGACAGCGGCGGGGAGCTGAAGCTTTCTTT.

The chain combines TRBV5-1 with TRBJ2-5; 9 nucleotides match TRBD1. V lost 7 bases to trimming and J lost 3 bases; unmatched junction nucleotides: 10. The germline V gene encodes CDR1 SGHRS and CDR2 YFSETQ. The CDR3 is made up of 15 amino acids. The CDR3 protein is CASSMGQGAEETQYF. CDR3 DNA: TGCGCCAGCTCCATGGGACAGGGAGCCGAAGAGACCCAGTACTTC. The full variable domain, completed using reference TRBV5-1 and TRBJ2-5, is KAGVTQTPRYLIKTRGQQVTLSCSPISGHRSVSWYQQTPGQGLQFLFEYFSETQRNKGNFPGRFSGRQFSNSRSEMNVSTLELGDSALYLCASSMGQGAEETQYFGPGTRLLVL.

The V call is TRBV6-1, the J call TRBJ2-2, with D unclear. The V end lost 1 base, the J end lost 1 base, and 7 bases lay between the germline ends. The V gene's germline CDR1 is MNHNS and CDR2 SASEGT. The CDR3 is 15 residues long. CDR3 coding DNA: TGTGCCAGCAGTGAAGTGAAGGGGAACACCGGGGAGCTGTTTTTT. It codes for CASSEVKGNTGELFF.

This chain joins TRBV11-2 and TRBJ2-2, with D possibly called TRBD1 or TRBD2 (5 bases each). The V end lost 5 bases, the J end lost 4 bases, and 14 bases lay between the germline ends. The CDR3 runs 15 residues. In germline, CDR1 is SGHAT, CDR2 FQNNGV. CDR3 protein: CASSLRGPSTGELFF. CDR3 DNA: TGTGCCAGCAGCCTCCGGGGACCGAGCACCGGGGAGCTGTTTTTT.

Ten or more counts support this clonotype. V gene TRBV15 combines with J gene TRBJ2-5; 12 bases align to TRBD2. This CDR3 is 18 amino acids long. V was pared by 0 bases and J by 2 bases, with 7 bases of the junction left unmatched. CDR1 is LNHNV and CDR2 is YYDKDF in the germline V gene (reference sequence). CDR3: CATSRDRASGGVQETQYF. Written as DNA, the CDR3 is TGTGCCACCAGCAGAGATCGGGCTAGCGGGGGGGTACAAGAGACCCAGTACTTC.

This clonotype was found a few times. The chain joins TRBV6-2 or TRBV6-3 to TRBJ2-7; possible D gene TRBD1, 6 bases. CDR3 size: 16 residues. The germline CDR1 and CDR2 sequences are MNHEY and SVGEGT. V lost 7 bases and J 3 bases, leaving 22 bases between the germline ends. The CDR3 here is CASTFSPLDSSYEQYF. The CDR3 nucleotides are TGTGCCAGCACCTTCAGCCCCTTGGACAGTAGCTACGAGCAGTACTTC.

This clonotype was counted only a few times. The chain is built from TRBV4-1 and TRBJ2-1, with 7 nucleotides matching TRBD1. V trimming: 2 bases; J trimming: 2 bases; junction bases outside the gene matches: 6. The CDR3 spans 16 residues. CDR1 is MGHRA, CDR2 YSYEKL, per germline. This chain's CDR3 is CASSQRPGQTYNEQFF. CDR3 nucleotides: TGCGCCAGCAGCCAAAGACCGGGACAGACCTACAATGAGCAGTTCTTC.

This clonotype was recorded a few times. CDR3 in DNA: TGTGCCAGCAGCTCGGTCGGGACATCCTATGGCTACACCTTC. Encoded protein: CASSSVGTSYGYTF. The gene calls are TRBV7-2 and TRBJ1-2, with TRBD1 as a possible D gene (6 bases). Trimming cost V 4 bases and J 4 bases, with 13 bases left between them. Germline values: CDR1 SGHTA, CDR2 FQGNSA. The CDR3 totals 14 residues. The whole variable domain, filled in from reference TRBV7-2 and TRBJ1-2, reads GAGVSQSPSNKVTEKGKDVELRCDPISGHTALYWYRQSLGQGLEFLIYFQGNSAPDKSGLPSDRFSAERTGGSVSTLTIQRTQQEDSAVYLCASSSVGTSYGYTFGSGTRLTVV.